These 7 T cell receptor beta chains were sequenced from one sample in a study of patients and donors after allogeneic stem cell transplantation. TCRdb used MiXCR to reprocess the RT-PCR reads, holding one entry per CDR3 protein. The sample holds about 960,000 distinct CDR3 sequences, 15% to 20% seen once. Sequenced input: blood, either unsorted or a sorted T cell fraction (not recorded which). These receptors were obtained from a human donor who was either an allogeneic HSCT recipient or a stem cell or donor lymphocyte infusion donor (not recorded which). It is not recorded whose cells these are; they may come from a transplant donor.

V gene TRBV19 combines with J gene TRBJ1-2; tentatively, D is TRBD1 (5 bases). The CDR3 length is 15 residues. Trimming shortened V by 5 bases and J by 3 bases, and 16 bases separated the two germline ends. Looked up from germline, CDR1 is LNHDA and CDR2 is SQIVND (reference sequence). The CDR3 DNA reads TGTGCCAGTAGTCTCGACAGCCTTGGGGACTATGGCTACACCTTC. This codes for CASSLDSLGDYGYTF.

This clonotype was picked up a small number of times. The chain combines TRBV7-9 with TRBJ1-3, with unresolved D. CDR3 length: 17 amino acids. Germline V lookup: CDR1 SEHNR, CDR2 FQNEAQ (reference sequence). V lost 1 base and J lost 6, with 19 bases in between. The CDR3 sequence: CASSLVWRDDKENTIYF. In DNA form, the CDR3 reads TGTGCCAGCAGCTTAGTTTGGCGGGATGATAAGGAAAACACCATATATTTT.

This clonotype was counted between two and nine times. J is TRBJ2-7 and V is TRBV12-3 or TRBV12-4; possibly TRBD2 for D (5 bases). CDR3 size: 14 residues. V lost 5 bases to trimming and J lost 3 bases, with 14 bases between them. This CDR3 is CASSMGDPGYEQYF. CDR3 DNA: TGTGCCAGCAGTATGGGAGATCCGGGCTACGAGCAGTACTTC.

This clonotype was detected a few times. V is TRBV5-1 and J is TRBJ2-3; 11 bases map to TRBD2. Germline lookup yields CDR1 SGHRS and CDR2 YFSETQ. The CDR3 consists of 15 residues. J lost 3 bases, V lost 7 bases, and 7 bases had no gene match. Written as DNA, the CDR3 is TGCGCCAGCGTAACTAGCGGGAGAATTACAGATACGCAGTATTTT. This codes for CASVTSGRITDTQYF.

This rearrangement joins TRBV5-1 to TRBJ2-3, with D maybe TRBD2 (5 bases). V was trimmed by 2 bases and J by 1 base, leaving 8 bases between them. Looked up from germline, CDR1 is SGHRS and CDR2 is YFSETQ. The CDR3 runs to 14 residues. The CDR3 is CASSFSVGTDTQYF. The CDR3 bases are TGCGCCAGCAGCTTTAGCGTGGGCACAGATACGCAGTATTTT.

The V and J genes are TRBV11-2 and TRBJ1-6; tentatively, D is TRBD1 (6 bases). CDR3 length: 20 residues. Trimming removed 6 bases at V and 1 base at J, with 25 bases between. Germline V lookup: CDR1 SGHAT, CDR2 FQNNGV. This chain's CDR3 is CASRGATGGILRSYNSPLHF. CDR3 bases: TGTGCCAGCAGGGGGGCGACGGGGGGAATATTAAGATCCTATAATTCACCCCTCCACTTT.

This clonotype showed up just a few times. The CDR3 here is CSAKAQNTEAFF. The CDR3 nucleotides read TGCAGTGCTAAGGCGCAGAACACTGAAGCTTTCTTT. The gene calls are TRBV20-1 and TRBJ1-1; the D is unclear. V was trimmed by 4 bases and J by 1 base, leaving 7 bases between them. The germline CDR1 and CDR2 sequences are DFQATT and SNEGSKA (reference sequence). This CDR3 comprises 12 residues.